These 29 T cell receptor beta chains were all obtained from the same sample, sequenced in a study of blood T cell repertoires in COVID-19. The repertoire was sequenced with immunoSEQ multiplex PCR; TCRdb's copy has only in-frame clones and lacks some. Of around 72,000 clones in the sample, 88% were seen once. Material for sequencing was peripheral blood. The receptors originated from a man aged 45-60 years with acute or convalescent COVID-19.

The CDR3 is CASSQVEVGSYEQYF. CDR3 coding DNA: TGCGCCAGCAGCCAAGTCGAGGTCGGCTCCTACGAGCAGTACTTC. The rearrangement uses TRBV4-1 and TRBJ2-7, with unresolved D. The CDR3 covers 15 residues. Trimming took off 1 base at V and 0 bases at J, with 10 bases between the two ends. Per the germline V gene, CDR1 is MGHRA and CDR2 is YSYEKL.

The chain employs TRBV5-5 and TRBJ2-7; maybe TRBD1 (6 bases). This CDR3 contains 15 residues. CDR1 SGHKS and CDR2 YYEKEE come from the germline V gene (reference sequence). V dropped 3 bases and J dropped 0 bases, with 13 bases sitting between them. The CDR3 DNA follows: TGTGCCAGCAGCTATGGGACATCGAGCTCCTACGAGCAGTACTTC. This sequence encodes CASSYGTSSSYEQYF.

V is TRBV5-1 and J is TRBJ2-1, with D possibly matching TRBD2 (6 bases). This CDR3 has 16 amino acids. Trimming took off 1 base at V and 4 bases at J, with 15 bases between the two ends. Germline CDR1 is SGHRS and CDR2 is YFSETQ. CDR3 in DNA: TGCGCCAGCAGCTTGCCTGACAACCGGGGGTACAATGAGCAGTTCTTC. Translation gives CASSLPDNRGYNEQFF. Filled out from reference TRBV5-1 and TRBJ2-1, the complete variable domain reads KAGVTQTPRYLIKTRGQQVTLSCSPISGHRSVSWYQQTPGQGLQFLFEYFSETQRNKGNFPGRFSGRQFSNSRSEMNVSTLELGDSALYLCASSLPDNRGYNEQFFGPGTRLTVL.

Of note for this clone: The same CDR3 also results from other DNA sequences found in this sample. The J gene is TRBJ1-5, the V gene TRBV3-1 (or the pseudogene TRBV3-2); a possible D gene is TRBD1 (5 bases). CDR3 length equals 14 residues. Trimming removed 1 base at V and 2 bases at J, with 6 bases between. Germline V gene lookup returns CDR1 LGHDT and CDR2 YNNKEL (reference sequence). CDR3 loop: CASSQAGGNQPQHF. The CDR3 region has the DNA TGTGCCAGCAGCCAAGCGGGGGGCAATCAGCCCCAGCATTTT.

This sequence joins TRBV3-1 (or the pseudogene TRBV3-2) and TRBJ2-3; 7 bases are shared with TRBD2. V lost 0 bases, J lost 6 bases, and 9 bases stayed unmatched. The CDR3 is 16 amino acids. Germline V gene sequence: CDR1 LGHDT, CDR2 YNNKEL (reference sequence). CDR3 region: CASSQDYGVGGDTQYF. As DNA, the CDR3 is TGTGCCAGCAGCCAAGATTATGGGGTGGGAGGGGATACGCAGTATTTT.

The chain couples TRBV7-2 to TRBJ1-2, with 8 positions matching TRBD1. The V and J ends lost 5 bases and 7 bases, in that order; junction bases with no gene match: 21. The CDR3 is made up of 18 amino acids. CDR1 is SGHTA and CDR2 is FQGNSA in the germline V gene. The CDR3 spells CASSQGGQGVLITIGYTF. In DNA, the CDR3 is TGTGCCAGCAGCCAAGGTGGACAGGGAGTTTTAATCACTATTGGCTACACCTTC.

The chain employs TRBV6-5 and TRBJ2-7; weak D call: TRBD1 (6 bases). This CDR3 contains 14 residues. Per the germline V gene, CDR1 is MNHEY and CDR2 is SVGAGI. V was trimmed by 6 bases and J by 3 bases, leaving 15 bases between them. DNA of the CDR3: TGTGCCAGCAGCTGGGACATTGGAAGCTACGAGCAGTACTTC. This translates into CASSWDIGSYEQYF.

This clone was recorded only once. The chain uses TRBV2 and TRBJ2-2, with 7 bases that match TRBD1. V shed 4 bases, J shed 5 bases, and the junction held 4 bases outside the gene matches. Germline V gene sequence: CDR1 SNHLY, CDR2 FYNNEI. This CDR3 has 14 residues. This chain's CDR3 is CASSVQGRTGELFF. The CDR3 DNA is TGTGCCAGCAGTGTACAGGGGCGAACCGGGGAGCTGTTTTTT.

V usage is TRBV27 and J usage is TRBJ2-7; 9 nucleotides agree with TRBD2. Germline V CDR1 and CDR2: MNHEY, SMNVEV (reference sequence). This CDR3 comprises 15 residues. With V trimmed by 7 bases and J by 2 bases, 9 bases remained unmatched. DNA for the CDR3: TGTGCCAGCACCCTTAGCGGGGGCCTTACCTACGAGCAGTACTTC. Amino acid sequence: CASTLSGGLTYEQYF.

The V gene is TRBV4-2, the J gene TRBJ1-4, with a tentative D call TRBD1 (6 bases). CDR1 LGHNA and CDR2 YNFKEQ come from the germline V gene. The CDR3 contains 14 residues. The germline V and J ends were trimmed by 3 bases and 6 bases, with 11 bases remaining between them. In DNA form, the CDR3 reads TGTGCCAGCAGCCAGGACAGCGGGGATGAAAAACTGTTTTTT. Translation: CASSQDSGDEKLFF.

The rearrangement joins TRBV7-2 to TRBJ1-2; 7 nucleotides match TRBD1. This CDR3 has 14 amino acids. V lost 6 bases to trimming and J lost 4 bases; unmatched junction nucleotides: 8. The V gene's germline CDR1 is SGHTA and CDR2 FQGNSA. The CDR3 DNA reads TGTGCCAGCAGTACCTACAGGGGAATCTATGGCTACACCTTC. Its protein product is CASSTYRGIYGYTF.

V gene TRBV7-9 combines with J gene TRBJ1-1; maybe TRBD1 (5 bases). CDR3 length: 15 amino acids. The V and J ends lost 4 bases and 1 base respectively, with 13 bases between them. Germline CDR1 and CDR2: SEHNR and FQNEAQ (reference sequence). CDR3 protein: CASSYRGGTNTEAFF. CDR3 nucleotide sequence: TGTGCCAGCAGCTATAGGGGCGGGACGAACACTGAAGCTTTCTTT.

CDR3 coding DNA: TGTGCCAGCAGTTTAGTGTGGCCTAGAAGTCAGCCCCAGCATTTT. This gives the protein CASSLVWPRSQPQHF. The chain links TRBV27 to TRBJ1-5; D gene ambiguous. The CDR3 is made up of 15 amino acids. CDR1 MNHEY and CDR2 SMNVEV come from the germline V gene (reference sequence). The V gene lost 2 bases and the J gene lost 6 bases, with 14 bases spanning the gap.

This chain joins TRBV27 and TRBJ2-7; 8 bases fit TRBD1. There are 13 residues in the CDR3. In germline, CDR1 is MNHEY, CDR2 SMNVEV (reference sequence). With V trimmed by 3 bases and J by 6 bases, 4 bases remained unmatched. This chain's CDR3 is CASSFGTGGEQYF. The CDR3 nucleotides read TGTGCCAGCAGTTTTGGGACAGGTGGCGAGCAGTACTTC.

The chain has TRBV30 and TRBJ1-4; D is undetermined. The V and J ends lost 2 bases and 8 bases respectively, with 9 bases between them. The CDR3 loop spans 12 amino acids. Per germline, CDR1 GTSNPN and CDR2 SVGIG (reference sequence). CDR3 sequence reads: CAWSRGQEKLFF. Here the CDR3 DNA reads TGTGCCTGGAGTCGCGGGCAGGAAAAACTGTTTTTT.

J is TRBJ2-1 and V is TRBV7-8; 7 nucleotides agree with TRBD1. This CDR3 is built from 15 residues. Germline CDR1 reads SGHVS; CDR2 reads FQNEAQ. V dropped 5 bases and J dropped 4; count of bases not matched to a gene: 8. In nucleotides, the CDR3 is TGTGCCAGCAGCGAAACGGGACAGAGGTACAATGAGCAGTTCTTC. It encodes CASSETGQRYNEQFF. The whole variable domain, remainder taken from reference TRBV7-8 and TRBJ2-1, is GAGVSQSPRYKVAKRGQDVALRCDPISGHVSLFWYQQALGQGPEFLTYFQNEAQLDKSGLPSDRFFAERPEGSVSTLKIQRTQQEDSAVYLCASSETGQRYNEQFFGPGTRLTVL.

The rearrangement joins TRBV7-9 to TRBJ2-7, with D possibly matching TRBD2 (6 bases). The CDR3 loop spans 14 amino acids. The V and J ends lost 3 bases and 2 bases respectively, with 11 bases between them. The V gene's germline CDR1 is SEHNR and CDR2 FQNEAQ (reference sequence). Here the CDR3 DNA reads TGTGCCAGCAGCTTGGGAGGTAGGGCCTACGAGCAGTACTTC. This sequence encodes CASSLGGRAYEQYF.

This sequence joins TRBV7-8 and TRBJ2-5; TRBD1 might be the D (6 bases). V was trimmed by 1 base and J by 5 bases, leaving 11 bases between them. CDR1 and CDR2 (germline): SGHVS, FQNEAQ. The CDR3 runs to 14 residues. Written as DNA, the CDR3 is TGTGCCAGCAGCTTAGTAGGGGGTTTCGAGACCCAGTACTTC. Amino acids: CASSLVGGFETQYF.

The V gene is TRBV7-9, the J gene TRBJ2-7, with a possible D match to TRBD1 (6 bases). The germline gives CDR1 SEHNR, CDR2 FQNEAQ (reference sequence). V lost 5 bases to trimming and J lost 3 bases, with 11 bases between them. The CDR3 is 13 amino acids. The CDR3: CASSPDSNYEQYF. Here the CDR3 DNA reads TGTGCCAGCAGCCCGGACAGCAACTACGAGCAGTACTTC. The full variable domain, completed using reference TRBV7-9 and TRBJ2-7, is DTGVSQNPRHKITKRGQNVTFRCDPISEHNRLYWYRQTLGQGPEFLTYFQNEAQLEKSRLLSDRFSAERPKGSFSTLEIQRTEQGDSAMYLCASSPDSNYEQYFGPGTRLTVT.

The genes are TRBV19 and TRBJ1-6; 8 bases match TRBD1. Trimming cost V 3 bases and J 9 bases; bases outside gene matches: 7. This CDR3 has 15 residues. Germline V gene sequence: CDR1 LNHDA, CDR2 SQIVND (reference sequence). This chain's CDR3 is CASSIKPGGGSPLHF. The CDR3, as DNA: TGTGCCAGTAGTATCAAGCCAGGGGGCGGTTCACCCCTCCACTTT.

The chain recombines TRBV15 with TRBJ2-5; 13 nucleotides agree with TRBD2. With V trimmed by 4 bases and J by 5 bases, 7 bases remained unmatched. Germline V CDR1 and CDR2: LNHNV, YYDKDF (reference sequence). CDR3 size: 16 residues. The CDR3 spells CATSITSGGVRETQYF. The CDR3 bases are TGTGCCACCAGCATAACTAGCGGGGGGGTCCGGGAGACCCAGTACTTC.

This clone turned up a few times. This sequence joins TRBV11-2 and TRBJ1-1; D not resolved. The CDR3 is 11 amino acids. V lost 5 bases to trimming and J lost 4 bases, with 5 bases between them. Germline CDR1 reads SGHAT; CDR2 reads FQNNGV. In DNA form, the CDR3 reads TGTGCCAGCAGCGCGGGCACTGAAGCTTTCTTT. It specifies CASSAGTEAFF.

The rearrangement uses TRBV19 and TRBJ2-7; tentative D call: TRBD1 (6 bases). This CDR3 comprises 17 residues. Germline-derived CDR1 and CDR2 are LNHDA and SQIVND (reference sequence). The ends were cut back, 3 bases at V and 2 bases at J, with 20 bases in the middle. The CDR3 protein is CASSILLIGTTTYEQYF. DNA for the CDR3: TGTGCCAGTAGTATTCTTCTTATAGGGACAACGACCTACGAGCAGTACTTC.

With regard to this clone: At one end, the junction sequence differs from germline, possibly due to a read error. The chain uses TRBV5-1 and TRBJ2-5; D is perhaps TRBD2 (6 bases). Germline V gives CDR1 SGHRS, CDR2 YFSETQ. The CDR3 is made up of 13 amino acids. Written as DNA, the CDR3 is TGCGCCAGCAGATTGGGAGGCTCGGAGACCCAGTACTTC. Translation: CASRLGGSETQYF. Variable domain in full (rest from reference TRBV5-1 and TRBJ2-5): KAGVTQTPRYLIKTRGQQVTLSCSPISGHRSVSWYQQTPGQGLQFLFEYFSETQRNKGNFPGRFSGRQFSNSRSEMNVSTLELGDSALYLCASRLGGSETQYFGPGTRLLVL.

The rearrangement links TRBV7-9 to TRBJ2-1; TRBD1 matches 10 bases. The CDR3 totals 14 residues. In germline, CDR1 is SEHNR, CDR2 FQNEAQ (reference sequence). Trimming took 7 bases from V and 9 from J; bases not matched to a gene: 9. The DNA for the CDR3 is TGTGCCAGCATAGGGGACAGGGGAGAAAGTGAGCAGTTCTTC. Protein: CASIGDRGESEQFF.

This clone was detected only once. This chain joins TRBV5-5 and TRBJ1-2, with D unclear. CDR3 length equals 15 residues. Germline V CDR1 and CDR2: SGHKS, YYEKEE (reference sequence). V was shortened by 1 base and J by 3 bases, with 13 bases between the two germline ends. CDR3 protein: CASSLNLGLDYGYTF. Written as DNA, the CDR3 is TGTGCCAGCAGCTTGAACCTGGGCTTGGACTATGGCTACACCTTC.

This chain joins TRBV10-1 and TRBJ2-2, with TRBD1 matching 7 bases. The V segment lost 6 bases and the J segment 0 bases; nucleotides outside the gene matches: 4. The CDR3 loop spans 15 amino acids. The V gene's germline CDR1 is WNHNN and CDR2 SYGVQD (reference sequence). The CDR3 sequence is CASSDGTANTGELFF. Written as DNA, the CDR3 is TGCGCCAGCAGCGACGGGACAGCGAACACCGGGGAGCTGTTTTTT.

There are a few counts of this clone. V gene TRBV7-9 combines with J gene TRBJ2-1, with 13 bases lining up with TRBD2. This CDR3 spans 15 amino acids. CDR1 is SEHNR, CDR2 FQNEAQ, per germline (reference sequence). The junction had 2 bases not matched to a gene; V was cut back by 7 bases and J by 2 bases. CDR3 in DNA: TGTGCCAGCATAACTAGCGGGGGGGCCTACAATGAGCAGTTCTTC. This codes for CASITSGGAYNEQFF.

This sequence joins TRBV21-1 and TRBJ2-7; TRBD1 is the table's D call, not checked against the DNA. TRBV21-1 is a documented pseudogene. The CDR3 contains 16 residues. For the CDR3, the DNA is TGTGCCAGCAGCAAAGAATGCGAACAGGGGGCGGGCGAGCAGTACTTC. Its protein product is CASSKECEQGAGEQYF.